This T cell receptor beta chain was profiled in a study of blood T cell repertoires in COVID-19. Overall study context: Acute-phase and convalescent COVID-19 samples originated in the United States, Italy and Spain. The cDNA or gDNA used as material had been derived from T cells, B-cell-depleted T cells, or PBMCs.

As processed by the authors: The assay estimated nucleated cells by amplifying reference gene primers. Repertoires were generated with immunoSEQ multiplex PCR, while TCRdb's copy carries only in-frame clones and drops some. That table furnishes V, J and clone size, whereas the DNA furnished D and trimming. The sample contains about 160,000 clones, over 60% of which appear only once. Trimming shortened V by 2 bases and J by 4 bases, and 6 bases separated the two germline ends. The CDR3 is made up of 14 amino acids. Germline assignment: CDR1 MNHEY and CDR2 SVGAGI. The sequencing input was peripheral blood. The chain recombines TRBV6-5 with TRBJ1-6; tentatively, D is TRBD1 (6 bases). The clonotype comes from a man in his sixties with acute or convalescent COVID-19. Here the CDR3 DNA reads TGTGCCAGCAGTTACGGGACATATAATTCACCCCTCCACTTT. Protein sequence: CASSYGTYNSPLHF.